The text below deals with one TCR beta chain. Its target is not known. With the library built for alpha chains, this beta chain is off target and its frequency is not meaningful. This sample was included in a study of spatial heterogeneity in lung cancer. Study-wide background: The count of detected beta-chain sequences consistently exceeded that of alpha-chain sequences. Findings of the study overall: The number of expanded tumor alpha and beta chains correlated with mutation number.

The CDR3 is 13 amino acids. The germline gives CDR1 MNHEY, CDR2 SMNVEV (reference sequence). V lost 3 bases, J lost 2 bases, and 7 bases lay in between. Regarding time point: sample taken at primary tumor resection. TCRdb re-analysed the 5' RACE reads in MiXCR, keeping a single row per CDR3 protein. This sample yields about 14,000 distinct CDR3 sequences, of which approximately 4.5% are seen a single time; 18% belongs to the top ten. This receptor was obtained from a female donor with early-stage non-small cell lung cancer. The sequenced sample was lung tumor tissue, obtained at surgery. The chain has TRBV27 and TRBJ1-1; TRBD1 might be the D (5 bases). CDR3 amino acids: CASSFGGNTEAFF. In nucleotides, the CDR3 is TGTGCCAGCAGTTTTGGGGGTAACACTGAAGCTTTCTTT.